These 3 T cell receptor beta chains share one sample of origin, sequenced in a study of blood T cell repertoires in COVID-19. Repertoires were generated with immunoSEQ multiplex PCR, while TCRdb's copy carries only in-frame clones and drops some. The table lists about 250,000 clones, about nine tenths of them singletons, with 0.9% to 1% in the top ten. Sequenced sample: peripheral blood. The receptors were gathered from a woman aged 40 to 50 who had recovered from COVID-19.

The V call is TRBV19, the J call TRBJ2-3; TRBD1 agrees at 9 bases. V lost 4 bases to trimming and J lost 3 bases; unmatched junction nucleotides: 5. Germline V gene data show CDR1 as LNHDA and CDR2 as SQIVND (reference sequence). CDR3 length: 15 residues. This CDR3 is CASSTGTGWTDTQYF. In DNA form, the CDR3 reads TGTGCCAGTAGTACCGGGACAGGGTGGACAGATACGCAGTATTTT. Drawing the rest from reference TRBV19 and TRBJ2-3, the complete variable domain is DGGITQSPKYLFRKEGQNVTLSCEQNLNHDAMYWYRQDPGQGLRLIYYSQIVNDFQKGDIAEGYSVSREKKESFPLTVTSAQKNPTAFYLCASSTGTGWTDTQYFGPGTRLTVL.

Regarding this clone: This same CDR3 is encoded by further DNA sequences in the sample. V usage is TRBV5-4 and J usage is TRBJ2-3; 7 positions agree with TRBD2. V dropped 2 bases and J dropped 1; count of bases not matched to a gene: 4. Per germline, CDR1 SGHNT and CDR2 YYREEE (reference sequence). The CDR3 extends over 15 amino acids. The CDR3 reads CASSFGGSGTDTQYF. The CDR3 DNA reads TGTGCCAGCAGCTTTGGCGGGAGTGGCACAGATACGCAGTATTTT.

The chain combines TRBV11-2 with TRBJ2-1; TRBD1 aligns across 7 bases. CDR3 size: 15 residues. Per the germline V gene, CDR1 is SGHAT and CDR2 is FQNNGV. V shed 2 bases and J 3 bases; nucleotides not matched to a gene: 4. The CDR3 protein is CASSLRGPHYNEQFF. The DNA for the CDR3 is TGTGCCAGCAGCTTAAGGGGGCCCCACTACAATGAGCAGTTCTTC.